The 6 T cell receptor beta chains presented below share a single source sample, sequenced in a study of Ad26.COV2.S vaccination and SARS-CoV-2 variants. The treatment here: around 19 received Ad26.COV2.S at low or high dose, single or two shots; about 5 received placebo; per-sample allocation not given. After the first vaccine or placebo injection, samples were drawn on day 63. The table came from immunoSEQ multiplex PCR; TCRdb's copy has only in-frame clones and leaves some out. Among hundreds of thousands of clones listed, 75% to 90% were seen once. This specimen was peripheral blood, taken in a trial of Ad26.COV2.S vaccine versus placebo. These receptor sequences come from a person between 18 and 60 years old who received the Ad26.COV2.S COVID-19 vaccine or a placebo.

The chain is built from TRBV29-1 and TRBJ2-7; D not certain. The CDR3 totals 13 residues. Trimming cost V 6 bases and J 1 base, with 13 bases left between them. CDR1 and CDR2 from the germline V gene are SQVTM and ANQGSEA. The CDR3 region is CSVGFVGSYEQYF. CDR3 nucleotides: TGCAGCGTGGGCTTCGTGGGGTCCTACGAGCAGTACTTC.

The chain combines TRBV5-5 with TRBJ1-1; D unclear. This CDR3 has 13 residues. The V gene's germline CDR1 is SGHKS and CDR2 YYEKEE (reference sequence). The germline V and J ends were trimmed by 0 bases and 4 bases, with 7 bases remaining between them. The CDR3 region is CASSLGGFTEAFF. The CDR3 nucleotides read TGTGCCAGCAGCTTGGGGGGTTTCACTGAAGCTTTCTTT.

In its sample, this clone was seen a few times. The CDR3 loop reads CAWSGRSGDSPLHF. The CDR3 DNA sequence: TGTGCCTGGAGTGGACGTAGCGGGGATTCACCCCTCCACTTT. The chain recombines TRBV30 with TRBJ1-6; D uncertain. The CDR3 consists of 14 residues. The germline gives CDR1 GTSNPN, CDR2 SVGIG (reference sequence). The V gene lost 1 base and the J gene lost 8 bases, with 12 bases spanning the gap.

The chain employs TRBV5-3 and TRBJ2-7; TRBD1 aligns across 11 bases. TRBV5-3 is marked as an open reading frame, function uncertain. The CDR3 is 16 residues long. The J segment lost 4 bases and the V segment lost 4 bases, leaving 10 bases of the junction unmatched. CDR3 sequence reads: CARSPCGTGGPYEQYF. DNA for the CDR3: TGTGCCAGAAGCCCCTGCGGGACAGGGGGTCCGTACGAGCAGTACTTC.

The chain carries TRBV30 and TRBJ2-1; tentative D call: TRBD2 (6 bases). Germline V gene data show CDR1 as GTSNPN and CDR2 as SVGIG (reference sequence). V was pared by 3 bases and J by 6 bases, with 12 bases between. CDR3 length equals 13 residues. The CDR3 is CAWSLGGPNEQFF. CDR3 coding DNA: TGTGCCTGGAGCCTTGGAGGGCCCAATGAGCAGTTCTTC.

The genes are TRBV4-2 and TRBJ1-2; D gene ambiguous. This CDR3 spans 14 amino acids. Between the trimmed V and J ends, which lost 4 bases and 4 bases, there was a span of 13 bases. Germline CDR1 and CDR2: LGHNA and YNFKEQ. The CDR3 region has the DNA TGTGCCAGCAGCCGGCGGGAATCCCTCTATGGCTACACCTTC. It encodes CASSRRESLYGYTF.